The 32 T cell receptor beta chains reported below all come from one sample, sequenced in a study of T cell responses to AZD1222 COVID-19 vaccine. The table came from immunoSEQ multiplex PCR; TCRdb's copy has only in-frame clones and leaves some out. There are about 99,000 clones in the sample; over 85% occur only once, and about 12% lies in the top ten. Source: peripheral blood, taken on day 0 of AZD1222 vaccination. Receptors originate from an adult in good health.

CDR3 DNA: TGTGCCCACGAAGGGCTGGACAGGGTTGCAGATACGCAGTATTTT. Its translation is CAHEGLDRVADTQYF. This sequence joins TRBV7-9 and TRBJ2-3; TRBD1 agrees at 8 bases. The CDR3 contains 15 residues. Germline V gene data show CDR1 as SEHNR and CDR2 as FQNEAQ (reference sequence). V shed 11 bases, J shed 4 bases, and the junction held 14 bases outside the gene matches.

The V gene is TRBV19, the J gene TRBJ1-6; no definite D call. Germline V gene lookup returns CDR1 LNHDA and CDR2 SQIVND (reference sequence). This CDR3 has 12 residues. This CDR3 reads CASTSTYSPLHF. The CDR3 bases are TGTGCGTCGACGAGTACGTATTCACCCCTCCACTTT.

This sequence joins TRBV5-3 and TRBJ2-2, with D uncertain. TRBV5-3 qualifies as an ORF whose function is uncertain. The V gene lost 3 bases and the J gene lost 6 bases, with 9 bases spanning the gap. The CDR3 loop spans 13 amino acids. The CDR3 region has the DNA TGTGCCAGAAGCTATATCAGGCCCGGGGAGCTGTTTTTT. This codes for CARSYIRPGELFF.

The V call is TRBV7-3, the J call TRBJ2-3; D may match TRBD1 or TRBD2 (5 bases each). V lost 5 bases and J lost 1, with 10 bases in between. The V gene's germline CDR1 is SGHTA and CDR2 FQGTGA. The CDR3 has 14 residues. The CDR3 spells CASSPGTGTDTQYF. The CDR3 DNA is TGTGCCAGCAGCCCAGGGACGGGCACAGATACGCAGTATTTT.

This clone was seen only once. The V and J genes are TRBV6-6 and TRBJ2-1, with D possibly being TRBD2 (6 bases). Trimming stripped 5 bases from V and 8 bases from J, with 16 bases between. This CDR3 region has 14 residues. From germline, CDR1 is MNHNY and CDR2 SVGAGI (reference sequence). As DNA, the CDR3 is TGTGCCAGCAGTCGCCGCGCTTCTAGCGATGAGCAGTTCTTC. This gives the protein CASSRRASSDEQFF.

The gene calls are TRBV6-5 and TRBJ1-2; 8 positions match TRBD1. The CDR3 contains 14 residues. Germline V gene sequence: CDR1 MNHEY, CDR2 SVGAGI. After removal of 1 base from V and 8 bases from J, the junction contained 6 bases not matched to a gene. The CDR3 reads CASSYWGQERGYTF. In nucleotides, the CDR3 is TGTGCCAGCAGTTACTGGGGACAGGAGAGAGGCTACACCTTC.

This clone was counted a few times. This chain uses TRBV4-1 with TRBJ1-1, with D uncertain. The CDR3 is made up of 13 amino acids. Trimming removed 0 bases from V and 1 base from J, with 3 bases in between. CDR1 and CDR2 from the germline V gene are MGHRA and YSYEKL. The CDR3 bases are TGCGCCAGCAGCCAAGATTGGAACACTGAAGCTTTCTTT. Translation gives CASSQDWNTEAFF.

V and J are TRBV4-3 and TRBJ1-6; 7 positions match TRBD1. V lost 10 bases and J lost 1; bases outside the gene matches: 10. The CDR3 has 16 residues. The germline CDR1 and CDR2 sequences are LGHNA and YSLEER. Here the CDR3 reads CATYGGGKSYNSPLHF. The CDR3 bases are TGCGCCACCTATGGAGGGGGCAAATCCTATAATTCACCCCTCCACTTT.

V usage is TRBV4-1 and J usage is TRBJ1-2; D remains unclear. Deletions cut 4 bases from V and 6 bases from J, with 18 bases between. Germline V gives CDR1 MGHRA, CDR2 YSYEKL. This CDR3 has 15 residues. CDR3 coding DNA: TGCGCCAGCAGCCTCACAATGACCAGTCTCGATGGCTACACCTTC. Its protein is CASSLTMTSLDGYTF.

The chain has TRBV7-3 and TRBJ1-6; D is unresolved. CDR1 is SGHTA and CDR2 is FQGTGA in the germline V gene. This CDR3 has 14 residues. The V end lost 2 bases, the J end lost 4 bases, and 6 bases lay between the germline ends. DNA for the CDR3: TGTGCCAGCAGCTTATCGGGGTATAATTCACCCCTCCACTTT. Its protein is CASSLSGYNSPLHF.

The chain has TRBV9 and TRBJ2-7; possibly TRBD1 for D (5 bases). Germline V lookup: CDR1 SGDLS, CDR2 YYNGEE. This CDR3 has 13 amino acids. The V and J ends lost 0 bases and 6 bases respectively, with 10 bases between them. The CDR3 region is CASSVGTGTEQYF. The CDR3, as DNA: TGTGCCAGCAGCGTAGGAACAGGAACCGAGCAGTACTTC.

The chain links TRBV20-1 to TRBJ1-1; D gene uncertain. Looked up from germline, CDR1 is DFQATT and CDR2 is SNEGSKA (reference sequence). The V and J ends lost 1 base and 7 bases respectively, with 7 bases between them. This CDR3 region has 11 residues. The CDR3 loop reads CSARVGGEAFF. CDR3 bases: TGCAGTGCTAGAGTGGGAGGTGAAGCTTTCTTT.

The chain carries TRBV11-2 and TRBJ2-7, with 10 bases identical to TRBD1. In germline, CDR1 is SGHAT, CDR2 FQNNGV. The CDR3 extends over 15 amino acids. The V gene end was trimmed by 1 base and the J gene end by 6 bases; junction bases not matched to a gene: 6. The CDR3 loop is CASSLGPGQGGEQYF. DNA of the CDR3: TGTGCCAGCAGCTTAGGTCCAGGACAGGGGGGCGAGCAGTACTTC.

CDR3 residues: CASSSNPGQGAILYGYTF. DNA for the CDR3: TGTGCCAGCAGTTCTAACCCGGGACAGGGGGCAATTCTCTATGGCTACACCTTC. V gene TRBV2 combines with J gene TRBJ1-2; TRBD1 agrees at 12 bases. V trimming: 5 bases; J trimming: 4 bases; junction bases outside the gene matches: 14. Germline V gene lookup returns CDR1 SNHLY and CDR2 FYNNEI. The CDR3 spans 18 residues.

The gene calls are TRBV2 and TRBJ1-1, with D maybe TRBD1 (5 bases). The ends were cut back, 3 bases at V and 7 bases at J, with 21 bases in the middle. The germline V gene encodes CDR1 SNHLY and CDR2 FYNNEI. CDR3 length equals 16 residues. The chain's CDR3 is CASSDLFRGGKREAFF. CDR3 nucleotides: TGTGCCAGCAGTGACTTGTTCCGCGGGGGGAAACGTGAAGCTTTCTTT.

The V gene is TRBV20-1, the J gene TRBJ2-1; 10 bases are a match to TRBD1. The CDR3 has 12 residues. The germline V gene encodes CDR1 DFQATT and CDR2 SNEGSKA (reference sequence). V was clipped by 3 bases and J by 8 bases; unmatched bases: 1. The CDR3 nucleotides read TGCAGTGCTAGTGACAGGGGGCATGAGCAGTTCTTC. Residues: CSASDRGHEQFF.

V is TRBV30 and J is TRBJ2-7, with 13 bases that match TRBD2. J was trimmed by 2 bases and V by 6 bases; bases with no gene match: 7. CDR1 GTSNPN and CDR2 SVGIG come from the germline V gene (reference sequence). This CDR3 is built from 15 residues. CDR3 sequence: CACKPGLAGTYEQYF. In DNA, the CDR3 is TGTGCCTGCAAACCGGGACTAGCGGGAACCTACGAGCAGTACTTC.

This sequence joins TRBV6-1 and TRBJ1-3; D is unresolved. CDR1 is MNHNS and CDR2 is SASEGT in the germline V gene. This CDR3 is built from 16 residues. V was clipped by 0 bases and J by 1 base, with 10 bases between them. CDR3 coding DNA: TGTGCCAGCAGTGAAGCTCTTGCTCAGTCTGGAAACACCATATATTTT. This encodes CASSEALAQSGNTIYF.

The chain has TRBV6-5 and TRBJ2-2, with D hard to call. From germline, CDR1 is MNHEY and CDR2 SVGAGI. The CDR3 is 15 residues long. The V gene lost 0 bases and the J gene lost 1 base, with 6 bases spanning the gap. The CDR3 DNA follows: TGTGCCAGCAGTTACTCGATCCAGAACACCGGGGAGCTGTTTTTT. Translating gives CASSYSIQNTGELFF.

This clone appeared a single time. The J gene is TRBJ1-1, the V gene TRBV19, with D possibly TRBD1 on 5 matching bases. V lost 1 base and J lost 1, with 7 bases in between. This CDR3 comprises 14 residues. Germline CDR1 is LNHDA and CDR2 is SQIVND (reference sequence). The CDR3 DNA follows: TGTGCCAGTAGTATAGGGGGACGGAACACTGAAGCTTTCTTT. Translated, it gives CASSIGGRNTEAFF.

The chain links TRBV7-9 to TRBJ2-1, with a possible D match to TRBD1 (6 bases). Germline lookup yields CDR1 SEHNR and CDR2 FQNEAQ (reference sequence). V dropped 4 bases and J dropped 4 bases, with 17 bases sitting between them. There are 16 residues in the CDR3. The CDR3, as DNA: TGTGCCAGCAGCTATTCCCTACGGGACAAGTACAATGAGCAGTTCTTC. It encodes CASSYSLRDKYNEQFF. The entire variable domain, with the rest obtained from reference TRBV7-9 and TRBJ2-1, is as follows: DTGVSQNPRHKITKRGQNVTFRCDPISEHNRLYWYRQTLGQGPEFLTYFQNEAQLEKSRLLSDRFSAERPKGSFSTLEIQRTEQGDSAMYLCASSYSLRDKYNEQFFGPGTRLTVL.

This rearrangement joins TRBV29-1 to TRBJ2-1, with TRBD1 matching 10 bases. This CDR3 is 15 amino acids long. The germline V gene has CDR1 SQVTM and CDR2 ANQGSEA. J was trimmed by 4 bases and V by 4 bases; bases with no gene match: 7. CDR3: CSVVLPGQGYNEQFF. CDR3 nucleotide sequence: TGCAGCGTTGTTCTCCCGGGACAGGGGTACAATGAGCAGTTCTTC.

The CDR3, as DNA: TGTGCCAGCAGCATCCGGGACGGACGATACGAGCAGTACTTC. As protein: CASSIRDGRYEQYF. The rearrangement links TRBV27 to TRBJ2-7, with D possibly being TRBD1 or TRBD2 (5 bases each). This CDR3 spans 14 amino acids. The germline CDR1 and CDR2 sequences are MNHEY and SMNVEV (reference sequence). Trimming stripped 6 bases from V and 4 bases from J, with 16 bases between.

The CDR3 coding sequence is TGCAGCGTTGAAACAGGGGAGGGCACAGATACGCAGTATTTT. Translating it yields CSVETGEGTDTQYF. The V and J genes are TRBV29-1 and TRBJ2-3; possible D gene TRBD1, 7 bases. The CDR3 consists of 14 residues. Germline-derived CDR1 and CDR2 are SQVTM and ANQGSEA. Trimming took 2 bases from V and 1 from J, leaving 10 bases between them.

V is TRBV10-1 and J is TRBJ1-5, with D perhaps matching TRBD1 (6 bases). This CDR3 is 13 amino acids long. Germline V CDR1 and CDR2: WNHNN, SYGVQD (reference sequence). V was pared by 4 bases and J by 7 bases, with 11 bases between. The CDR3 is CASSAGQEQPQHF. The CDR3 DNA reads as TGCGCCAGCAGTGCGGGACAAGAGCAGCCCCAGCATTTT.

The V call is TRBV7-8, the J call TRBJ2-6; 10 nucleotides align to TRBD1. This CDR3 has 17 residues. Looked up from germline, CDR1 is SGHVS and CDR2 is FQNEAQ. The V and J ends lost 8 bases and 1 base, in that order; junction bases with no gene match: 8. The CDR3 is CASAFPGQGSGANVLTF. CDR3 nucleotide sequence: TGTGCCAGCGCCTTCCCGGGACAGGGGTCTGGGGCCAACGTCCTGACTTTC.

This chain joins TRBV7-9 and TRBJ1-2; D is unclear. V shed 3 bases and J shed 8 bases, with 16 bases lying between them. The CDR3 loop spans 14 amino acids. CDR1 and CDR2 (germline): SEHNR, FQNEAQ (reference sequence). CDR3 sequence (DNA): TGTGCCAGCAGCTTCGGTCGCGGGGTAGAGGGCTACACCTTC. It is translated as CASSFGRGVEGYTF.

This chain uses TRBV5-1 with TRBJ2-3; D perhaps matches TRBD2 (6 bases). Looked up from germline, CDR1 is SGHRS and CDR2 is YFSETQ. The CDR3 has 15 amino acids. V lost 0 bases and J lost 1, with 9 bases in between. The chain's CDR3 is CASSLVGTGTDTQYF. The CDR3 DNA sequence: TGCGCCAGCAGCTTGGTAGGGACTGGCACAGATACGCAGTATTTT.

The chain carries TRBV6-5 and TRBJ2-1; perhaps TRBD2 as D (5 bases). CDR1 is MNHEY and CDR2 is SVGAGI in the germline V gene. CDR3 length: 15 residues. V dropped 5 bases and J dropped 6 bases, with 17 bases sitting between them. For the CDR3, the DNA is TGTGCCAGCAGTCAGGCCAGTATAGGGAGCAATGAGCAGTTCTTC. It codes for CASSQASIGSNEQFF.

This chain uses TRBV27 with TRBJ2-7, with a weak D call TRBD2 (6 bases). Trimming took 5 bases from V and 5 from J, leaving 22 bases between them. The germline V gene has CDR1 MNHEY and CDR2 SMNVEV (reference sequence). The CDR3 contains 16 residues. The CDR3, as DNA: TGTGCCAGCAGTAGGGTCTCAACGGGAGTGACCCACGAGCAGTACTTC. It yields the protein CASSRVSTGVTHEQYF.

CDR3 in DNA: TGTGCCAGCAGTCGACAGGGGCGAACAGATACGCAGTATTTT. Translated, it gives CASSRQGRTDTQYF. The chain couples TRBV6-5 to TRBJ2-3, with 8 positions matching TRBD1. V lost 5 bases and J lost 3; bases outside the gene matches: 4. Germline V gene lookup returns CDR1 MNHEY and CDR2 SVGAGI. The CDR3 extends over 14 amino acids.

The chain uses TRBV25-1 and TRBJ2-5; perhaps D is TRBD1 or TRBD2 (6 bases each). V was cut by 0 bases and J by 4 bases, with 12 bases left in between. This CDR3 is 15 amino acids long. The V gene's germline CDR1 is MGHDK and CDR2 SYGVNS. In DNA form, the CDR3 reads TGTGCCAGCAGTGAATATAATGGGGGGCGAGAGACCCAGTACTTC. Amino acid sequence: CASSEYNGGRETQYF.